What follows are 3 T cell receptor beta chains derived from one specimen sequenced in a study of blood T cells in healthy people across ages (dated by TCRdb to the mid-2010s). The method behind the library was 5' RACE. The sequencer was an Illumina HiSeq 2500. A second PCR of roughly 6 to 11 cycles was run with a J-beta primer mix and a sample-barcoded 5' primer. Using fastp trimming at Q25 and MiXCR clonotype assembly, TCRdb reanalyzed the public sequencing data and kept in-frame beta chains. Rows are unified per CDR3 protein, each entry keeping the most common DNA and genes. This sample comprises approximately 900,000 distinct CDR3 sequences, about 29% of them detected only once. The top ten clones comprise about 10% of the sample. This sample was shared with a second study, whose subject was T cells of mothers and their children.

Material for sequencing was blood. Every receptor here comes from a woman aged 40-49 years in good health.

This rearrangement joins TRBV2 to TRBJ1-5; no definite D call. V dropped 9 bases and J dropped 1 base, with 10 bases sitting between them. Germline lookup yields CDR1 SNHLY and CDR2 FYNNEI. This CDR3 region has 13 residues. The CDR3 DNA sequence: TGTGCCAGTACCTATGGGAGCAATCAGCCCCAGCATTTT. It translates to CASTYGSNQPQHF. The full variable domain, in which reference TRBV2 and TRBJ1-5 provide the parts outside the CDR3, is EPEVTQTPSHQVTQMGQEVILRCVPISNHLYFYWYRQILGQKVEFLVSFYNNEISEKSEIFDDQFSVERPDGSNFTLKIRSTKLEDSAMYFCASTYGSNQPQHFGDGTRLSIL.

This clonotype was seen repeatedly, ten times or more. J is TRBJ2-6 and V is TRBV7-9; tentatively, D is TRBD1 (5 bases). Per the germline V gene, CDR1 is SEHNR and CDR2 is FQNEAQ (reference sequence). The CDR3 is made up of 17 amino acids. V shed 1 base and J shed 6 bases, with 16 bases lying between them. The CDR3 here is CASSLGLTGVSANVLTF. The DNA for the CDR3 is TGTGCCAGCAGCTTAGGGCTCACAGGCGTATCGGCCAACGTCCTGACTTTC.

This clonotype occurred a few times. J is TRBJ2-1 and V is TRBV28, with D possibly being TRBD2 (7 bases). With 5 bases removed from V and 3 bases from J, the gap between germline ends came to 20 bases. Looked up from germline, CDR1 is MDHEN and CDR2 is SYDVKM. The CDR3 has 17 residues. DNA of the CDR3: TGTGCCAGCAGTCCGCCTTGGAGGAGGGGGGGCTACAATGAGCAGTTCTTC. Amino acids: CASSPPWRRGGYNEQFF.